Sequencing of this T cell receptor beta chain was carried out in a study of blood T cell repertoires in COVID-19. Study context: Researchers got acute and convalescent COVID-19 samples from the United States, Italy and Spain. Nucleic acid was either cDNA or gDNA, and it came from T cells, B-cell-depleted T cells, or PBMCs.

Individuals aged about 18 to 95 years were recruited from fewer than 30 US areas. Participants reported their clinical history, and cohort assignment relied on those reports. The method was immunoSEQ multiplex PCR; TCRdb's version includes in-frame clones alone and lacks a portion of them. The table includes approximately 470,000 clones, 75% to 90% detected once. This sequence was found in a woman younger than 35 who had recovered from COVID-19. The sample comprised PBMCs or T cells enriched from blood (not recorded which).

The CDR3 nucleotides read TGTGCCAGCAGTGAAGCTGTCTCCGAGGGACATTATGGCTACACCTTC. Its protein product is CASSEAVSEGHYGYTF. The rearrangement joins TRBV6-1 to TRBJ1-2; maybe TRBD1 (6 bases). From germline, CDR1 is MNHNS and CDR2 SASEGT. CDR3 length: 16 residues. V lost 0 bases, J lost 5 bases, and 16 bases lay in between.